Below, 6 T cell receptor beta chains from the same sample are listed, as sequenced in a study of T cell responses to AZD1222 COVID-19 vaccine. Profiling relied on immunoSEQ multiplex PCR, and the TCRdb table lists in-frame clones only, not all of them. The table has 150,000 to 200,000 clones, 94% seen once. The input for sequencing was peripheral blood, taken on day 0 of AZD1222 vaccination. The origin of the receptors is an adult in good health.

The CDR3 DNA reads TGTGCCAGCAGTGTAGGATTTGCAACTAATGAAAAACTGTTTTTT. Protein sequence: CASSVGFATNEKLFF. The chain carries TRBV2 and TRBJ1-4; the D is unclear. The CDR3 contains 15 residues. Deletions cut 4 bases from V and 0 bases from J, with 9 bases between. CDR1 is SNHLY, CDR2 FYNNEI, per germline.

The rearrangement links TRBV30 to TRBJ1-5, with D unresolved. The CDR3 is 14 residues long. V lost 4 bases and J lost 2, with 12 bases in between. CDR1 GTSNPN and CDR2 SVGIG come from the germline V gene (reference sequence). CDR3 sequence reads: CAWTPGMGNQPQHF. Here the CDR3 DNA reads TGTGCCTGGACCCCTGGTATGGGCAATCAGCCCCAGCATTTT.

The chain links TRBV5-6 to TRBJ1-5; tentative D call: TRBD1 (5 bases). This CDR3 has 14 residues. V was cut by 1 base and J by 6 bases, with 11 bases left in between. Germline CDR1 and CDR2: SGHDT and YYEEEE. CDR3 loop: CASSLWDLTQPQHF. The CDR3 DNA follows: TGTGCCAGCAGCTTGTGGGACCTGACTCAGCCCCAGCATTTT. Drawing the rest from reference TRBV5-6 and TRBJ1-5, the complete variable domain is DAGVTQSPTHLIKTRGQQVTLRCSPKSGHDTVSWYQQALGQGPQFIFQYYEEEERQRGNFPDRFSGHQFPNYSSELNVNALLLGDSALYLCASSLWDLTQPQHFGDGTRLSIL.

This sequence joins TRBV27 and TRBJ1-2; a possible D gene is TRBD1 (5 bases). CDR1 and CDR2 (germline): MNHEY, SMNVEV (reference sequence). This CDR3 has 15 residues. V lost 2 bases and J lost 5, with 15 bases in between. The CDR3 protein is CASSLRGSGLYGYTF. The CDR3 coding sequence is TGTGCCAGCAGTTTACGGGGGTCCGGTCTATATGGCTACACCTTC.

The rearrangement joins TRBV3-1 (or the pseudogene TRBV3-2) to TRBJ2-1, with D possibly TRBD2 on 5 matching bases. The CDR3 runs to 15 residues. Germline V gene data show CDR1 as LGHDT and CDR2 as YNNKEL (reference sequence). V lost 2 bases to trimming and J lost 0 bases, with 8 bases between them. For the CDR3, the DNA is TGTGCCAGCAGCCAAACTGGGAGCTCCTACAATGAGCAGTTCTTC. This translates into CASSQTGSSYNEQFF.

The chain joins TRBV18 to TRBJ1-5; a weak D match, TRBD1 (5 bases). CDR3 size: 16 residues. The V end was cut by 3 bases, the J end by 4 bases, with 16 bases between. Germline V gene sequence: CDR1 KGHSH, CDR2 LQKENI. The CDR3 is CASSPSSGIFNQPQHF. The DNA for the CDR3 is TGTGCCAGCTCACCCTCGTCAGGGATCTTTAATCAGCCCCAGCATTTT. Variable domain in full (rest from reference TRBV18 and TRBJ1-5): NAGVMQNPRHLVRRRGQEARLRCSPMKGHSHVYWYRQLPEEGLKFMVYLQKENIIDESGMPKERFSAEFPKEGPSILRIQQVVRGDSAAYFCASSPSSGIFNQPQHFGDGTRLSIL.